This record concerns one T cell receptor beta chain sequence. Its antigen remains unidentified. Sorting defined naive CD8 T cells as CD8+CD4-CCR7+CD45RA+. In preparing bulk TCR libraries, previously described methods and listed TCR primers were used. TCRdb reprocessed the PCR reads with MiXCR, giving one entry per CDR3 protein. This table holds a few hundred thousand distinct CDR3 sequences, around 23% found once. This entry is derived from a study of molecular identifiers for immune sequencing clone quantification. Study background: Replicate RNA came from about 20,000 or 100,000 naive CD8 cells and was split five ways, and four parts were sequenced. Study outcomes and limitations: Clones above 20 RNA copies contained over 99% of effector molecules and under 1% of naive molecules.

Germline lookup yields CDR1 MNHNY and CDR2 SVGAGI (reference sequence). The CDR3 extends over 16 amino acids. Trimming left V 2 bases short and J 4 bases short, with 17 bases between. The sample comprised naive CD8+ T cells from blood, with Jurkat cell RNA spiked in. Subset reported: FACS-sorted CD8+CD4-CCR7+CD45RA+ naive T cells. The rearrangement uses TRBV6-6 and TRBJ1-2; D not resolved. This TCR came from a human donor in good health. Some libraries in this study had Jurkat cell RNA spiked in. CDR3 loop: CASSYEGSPDGYGYTF. The CDR3 DNA is TGTGCCAGCAGTTACGAGGGTTCCCCGGATGGCTATGGCTACACCTTC.